Below, 24 T cell receptor beta chains from the same sample are listed, as sequenced in a study. One entry per CDR3 protein results from TCRdb running MiXCR on the 5' RACE reads. Seen here are nearly 55,000 distinct CDR3 sequences, approximately 17% observed once, and the top ten hold about 2.1%. Sequencing input: naive CD4+ T cells sorted from blood. Stated subset: naive CD4+ T cells, CD4+CD45RA+CD25-. Source of these receptors: a female donor with breast cancer.

The chain couples TRBV15 to TRBJ1-1, with D unclear. Germline values: CDR1 LNHNV, CDR2 YYDKDF (reference sequence). The CDR3 extends over 15 amino acids. The ends were cut back, 3 bases at V and 7 bases at J, with 18 bases in the middle. This chain's CDR3 is CATSSTPRYTYEAFF. The CDR3 nucleotides read TGTGCCACCAGCAGCACGCCACGATACACCTATGAAGCTTTCTTT.

A few counts support this clonotype. The V call is TRBV2, the J call TRBJ1-1, with D maybe TRBD1 (5 bases). Germline V gives CDR1 SNHLY, CDR2 FYNNEI. The CDR3 runs to 13 residues. V was shortened by 8 bases and J by 0 bases, with 10 bases between the two germline ends. In nucleotides, the CDR3 is TGTGCCAGCCGACGGGACTTGAACACTGAAGCTTTCTTT. Translating it yields CASRRDLNTEAFF.

This clonotype was seen repeatedly, ten times or more. CDR3 DNA: TGTGCCAGCAGCCAAGCTAGGGGATCTGAAGCTTTCTTT. Translation: CASSQARGSEAFF. The V and J genes are TRBV3-1 and TRBJ1-1; possibly TRBD1 for D (5 bases). The CDR3 covers 13 residues. Germline values: CDR1 LGHDT, CDR2 YNNKEL (reference sequence). V lost 1 base and J 6 bases, leaving 9 bases between the germline ends.

This chain connects TRBV7-9 to TRBJ2-1; the D gene is possibly TRBD1 (7 bases). The CDR3 totals 14 residues. Germline CDR1 SEHNR, CDR2 FQNEAQ (reference sequence). The ends were cut back, 5 bases at V and 12 bases at J, with 20 bases in the middle. The CDR3 DNA reads as TGTGCCAGCAGCAGGAGGGGGCTTGGAGATACGCAGTTCTTC. As protein: CASSRRGLGDTQFF.

This clonotype was found many times. The V gene is TRBV7-3, the J gene TRBJ2-7, with 9 bases fitting TRBD2. Trimming took 4 bases from V and 2 from J; bases not matched to a gene: 3. There are 14 residues in the CDR3. Looked up from germline, CDR1 is SGHTA and CDR2 is FQGTGA. The CDR3 DNA sequence: TGTGCCAGCAGCTATAGCGGGGGACCCTACGAGCAGTACTTC. This gives the protein CASSYSGGPYEQYF. The full variable domain, rest sourced from reference TRBV7-3 and TRBJ2-7, is GAGVSQTPSNKVTEKGKYVELRCDPISGHTALYWYRQSLGQGPEFLIYFQGTGAADDSGLPNDRFFAVRPEGSVSTLKIQRTERGDSAVYLCASSYSGGPYEQYFGPGTRLTVT.

The chain has TRBV5-1 and TRBJ1-2, with TRBD1 identical over 7 bases. V dropped 4 bases and J dropped 4; count of bases not matched to a gene: 7. This CDR3 comprises 14 residues. CDR1 SGHRS and CDR2 YFSETQ come from the germline V gene. The CDR3 sequence is CASSRRQGGYGYTF. The CDR3 nucleotides read TGCGCCAGCAGCCGACGACAGGGAGGCTATGGCTACACCTTC.

The chain joins TRBV3-1 to TRBJ1-3; D is uncertain. The germline CDR1 and CDR2 sequences are LGHDT and YNNKEL (reference sequence). Trimming pared 6 bases from V and 0 bases from J, leaving 12 bases between. The CDR3 consists of 15 residues. In DNA, the CDR3 is TGTGCCAGCAGGCTACTAGCGGGCTCTGGAAACACCATATATTTT. Protein: CASRLLAGSGNTIYF. The entire variable domain, with the rest obtained from reference TRBV3-1 and TRBJ1-3, is as follows: DTAVSQTPKYLVTQMGNDKSIKCEQNLGHDTMYWYKQDSKKFLKIMFSYNNKELIINETVPNRFSPKSPDKAHLNLHINSLELGDSAVYFCASRLLAGSGNTIYFGEGSWLTVV.

Many counts were recorded for this clonotype. The chain uses TRBV3-1 and TRBJ2-7; D could derive from TRBD1 or TRBD2 (5 bases each). Trimming took off 4 bases at V and 5 bases at J, with 6 bases between the two ends. There are 11 residues in the CDR3. Germline loops: CDR1 LGHDT, CDR2 YNNKEL (reference sequence). CDR3 bases: TGTGCCAGCAGCCTGGGGGACGAGCAGTACTTC. The encoded protein is CASSLGDEQYF.

This clonotype was detected a few times. This chain uses TRBV5-1 with TRBJ2-7; TRBD2 is a possible D gene (5 bases). Germline V lookup: CDR1 SGHRS, CDR2 YFSETQ. The length of the CDR3 is 14 residues. Trimming took 4 bases from V and 4 from J, leaving 15 bases between them. The CDR3, as DNA: TGCGCCAGCAGCCCGGGGAACTCTAGATACGAGCAGTACTTC. This translates into CASSPGNSRYEQYF.

With respect to this clonotype: The junction departs from germline at one end; a sequencing error may be responsible. This chain links TRBV7-9 with TRBJ2-1, with a weak D call TRBD2 (5 bases). The CDR3 extends over 15 amino acids. The germline V gene encodes CDR1 SEHNR and CDR2 FQNEAQ (reference sequence). The CDR3 bases are TGTGCCAGCAGCTTAGCGTGGCGGGCTAACAATAAGCAGTTCTTC. Its protein is CASSLAWRANNKQFF.

The chain carries TRBV6-4 and TRBJ2-7, with 9 bases lining up with TRBD2. The CDR3 extends over 16 amino acids. Germline trimming cut 2 bases from V and 3 bases from J; bases unmatched to any gene: 8. From germline, CDR1 is MRHNA and CDR2 SNTAGT. The CDR3 DNA reads as TGTGCCAGCAGTGACACCCCTAGCGGGGTCATCTACGAGCAGTACTTC. It yields the protein CASSDTPSGVIYEQYF.

The chain employs TRBV20-1 and TRBJ2-7; possibly TRBD1 for D (6 bases). The CDR3 runs 12 residues. Germline CDR1 DFQATT, CDR2 SNEGSKA (reference sequence). V lost 6 bases and J 2 bases, leaving 11 bases between the germline ends. The CDR3 spells CSASRGTYEQYF. The DNA for the CDR3 is TGCAGTGCGAGTAGGGGGACCTACGAGCAGTACTTC.

This clonotype was observed a few times. This chain links TRBV7-2 with TRBJ2-7; TRBD1 aligns across 7 bases. The CDR3 loop spans 14 amino acids. CDR1 SGHTA and CDR2 FQGNSA come from the germline V gene. Losses at the gene ends were 5 bases for V and 4 bases for J; bases not matched to a gene: 8. CDR3 DNA sequence: TGTGCCAGCAGCCTCCGGGACAGCCTTTACGAGCAGTACTTC. Amino acids: CASSLRDSLYEQYF.

This clonotype was found a few times. V is TRBV5-6 and J is TRBJ1-1, with 9 bases lining up with TRBD1. This CDR3 region has 13 residues. V lost 3 bases, J lost 4 bases, and 1 base stayed unmatched. Germline values: CDR1 SGHDT, CDR2 YYEEEE. The CDR3 loop is CASSSDRGTEAFF. In nucleotides, the CDR3 is TGTGCCAGCAGCTCGGACAGGGGCACTGAAGCTTTCTTT. The complete variable domain, with remaining parts taken from reference TRBV5-6 and TRBJ1-1, reads DAGVTQSPTHLIKTRGQQVTLRCSPKSGHDTVSWYQQALGQGPQFIFQYYEEEERQRGNFPDRFSGHQFPNYSSELNVNALLLGDSALYLCASSSDRGTEAFFGQGTRLTVV.

The sample holds a few counts of this clonotype. The chain combines TRBV11-2 with TRBJ2-5; the match to TRBD2 covers 9 bases. The CDR3 has 16 amino acids. After removal of 1 base from V and 0 bases from J, the junction contained 3 bases not matched to a gene. The V gene's germline CDR1 is SGHAT and CDR2 FQNNGV. The CDR3 sequence: CASSLASGRYQETQYF. CDR3 in DNA: TGTGCCAGCAGCTTAGCGAGCGGGAGGTACCAAGAGACCCAGTACTTC.

This clonotype has a count of ten or more. The V and J genes are TRBV5-1 and TRBJ2-1; D gene unclear. The V end was cut by 4 bases, the J end by 0 bases, with 14 bases between. The CDR3 consists of 16 residues. Germline V gene data show CDR1 as SGHRS and CDR2 as YFSETQ. The CDR3 loop reads CASSPPDISSYNEQFF. The CDR3, as DNA: TGCGCCAGCAGCCCCCCCGACATCTCCTCCTACAATGAGCAGTTCTTC.

This clonotype was observed a few times. This sequence joins TRBV24-1 and TRBJ2-1; perhaps TRBD2 as D (7 bases). Germline V gene sequence: CDR1 KGHDR, CDR2 SFDVKD. CDR3 size: 15 residues. V lost 4 bases to trimming and J lost 3 bases, with 12 bases between them. CDR3: CATSEAGHNYNEQFF. The CDR3, as DNA: TGTGCCACCAGTGAAGCGGGACATAACTACAATGAGCAGTTCTTC.

The sample holds many counts of this clonotype. The chain carries TRBV20-1 and TRBJ2-5; 11 bases match TRBD1. The trim removed 8 bases at V and 4 bases at J, leaving 12 bases unmatched. This CDR3 has 15 residues. Per germline, CDR1 DFQATT and CDR2 SNEGSKA (reference sequence). The CDR3 DNA is TGCAGTTGTTATTCGGACAGGGGGCAGAGAGAGACCCAGTACTTC. As protein: CSCYSDRGQRETQYF.

With regard to this clonotype: A much more abundant neighbour one base away suggests this may be a read error. The chain is built from TRBV7-3 and TRBJ1-1, with unresolved D. This CDR3 region has 13 residues. The germline V gene has CDR1 SGHTA and CDR2 FQGTGA. The V end lost 5 bases, the J end lost 0 bases, and 7 bases lay between the germline ends. The CDR3 region is CASSASLNTEAFF. DNA for the CDR3: TGTGCCAGCAGCGCGAGCTTGAACACTGAAGCTTTCTTT.

This clonotype has only a few counts. The chain joins TRBV4-3 to TRBJ1-2; tentatively, D is TRBD1 (6 bases). Looked up from germline, CDR1 is LGHNA and CDR2 is YSLEER. V lost 4 bases and J lost 2, with 14 bases in between. This CDR3 has 15 amino acids. The CDR3 coding sequence is TGCGCCAGCAGCCCGGGAGGAGGGGGAAACTATGGCTACACCTTC. Its protein product is CASSPGGGGNYGYTF.

This clonotype was recorded a few times. V and J are TRBV20-1 and TRBJ2-3, with 10 bases matching TRBD2. V lost 7 bases and J lost 3; bases outside the gene matches: 16. Germline lookup yields CDR1 DFQATT and CDR2 SNEGSKA (reference sequence). The CDR3 runs to 17 residues. The chain's CDR3 is CSVQGPLAGEYTDTQYF. The CDR3, as DNA: TGCAGTGTGCAAGGTCCCCTAGCGGGAGAATATACAGATACGCAGTATTTT.

The chain is built from TRBV2 and TRBJ2-5; D is ambiguous. V lost 8 bases, J lost 3 bases, and 10 bases lay in between. The CDR3 is 12 amino acids. Germline values: CDR1 SNHLY, CDR2 FYNNEI. CDR3: CASGRGEETQYF. The CDR3, as DNA: TGTGCCAGCGGTAGAGGAGAAGAGACCCAGTACTTC.

The chain uses TRBV20-1 and TRBJ2-1, with D perhaps matching TRBD2 (5 bases). CDR1 and CDR2 from the germline V gene are DFQATT and SNEGSKA (reference sequence). Trimming shortened V by 6 bases and J by 9 bases, and 15 bases separated the two germline ends. The CDR3 sequence is 12 residues long. CDR3 sequence reads: CSAKRGGFEQFF. CDR3 sequence (DNA): TGCAGTGCCAAACGAGGAGGCTTTGAGCAGTTCTTC.

This clonotype was seen more than once but under ten times. The V call is TRBV3-1, the J call TRBJ1-1, with 7 bases lining up with TRBD1. This CDR3 spans 13 amino acids. V lost 6 bases, J lost 11 bases, and 12 bases stayed unmatched. Germline V gives CDR1 LGHDT, CDR2 YNNKEL (reference sequence). This CDR3 is CASRGDSPLGAFF. DNA of the CDR3: TGTGCCAGCAGGGGGGACAGTCCCTTAGGTGCTTTCTTT.